The 3 T cell receptor beta chains in this list originate from one sample, sequenced in a study of shared clonotypes between healthy human individuals. The data were produced by immunoSEQ multiplex PCR, yet TCRdb's version contains in-frame clones alone and is incomplete. The sample holds about 2.2 million clones, just under 95% seen once. In the naive CD8 group, cells lacked CD45RO and were positively selected for CCR7, so terminally differentiated effector memory CD45RA+ cells were left out. Specimen: naive CD8+ T cells from PBMCs. The origin of the receptors is a man between 18 and 29 years old in good health. Some clones in this sample may be carry-over from other donors' samples.

This rearrangement joins TRBV18 to TRBJ2-7, with TRBD2 as a possible D gene (6 bases). V was pared by 5 bases and J by 2 bases, with 31 bases between. Germline CDR1 and CDR2: KGHSH and LQKENI. There are 20 residues in the CDR3. CDR3 coding DNA: TGTGCCAGCTCAAAAGTGGAGGAACTTAGCGGTATCCATGGGACCTACGAGCAGTACTTC. It specifies CASSKVEELSGIHGTYEQYF. Supplemented by reference TRBV18 and TRBJ2-7, the full variable domain reads NAGVMQNPRHLVRRRGQEARLRCSPMKGHSHVYWYRQLPEEGLKFMVYLQKENIIDESGMPKERFSAEFPKEGPSILRIQQVVRGDSAAYFCASSKVEELSGIHGTYEQYFGPGTRLTVT.

The chain has TRBV9 and TRBJ1-5; 8 bases map to TRBD1. The germline CDR1 and CDR2 sequences are SGDLS and YYNGEE. The CDR3 covers 16 residues. Trimming cost V 3 bases and J 1 base; bases outside gene matches: 6. The DNA for the CDR3 is TGTGCCAGCAGCGAGGGCCCAGGGGGCAGCAATCAGCCCCAGCATTTT. It yields the protein CASSEGPGGSNQPQHF.

The genes are TRBV28 and TRBJ2-3; TRBD2 agrees at 8 bases. With V trimmed by 2 bases and J by 4 bases, 11 bases remained unmatched. CDR1 is MDHEN, CDR2 SYDVKM, per germline. This CDR3 region has 17 residues. The CDR3 nucleotides read TGTGCCAGCAGTTTAGATCTCCGGGAGGGCCGGGCAGATACGCAGTATTTT. This codes for CASSLDLREGRADTQYF. The variable domain in full, with the rest retrieved from reference TRBV28 and TRBJ2-3, is DVKVTQSSRYLVKRTGEKVFLECVQDMDHENMFWYRQDPGLGLRLIYFSYDVKMKEKGDIPEGYSVSREKKERFSLILESASTNQTSMYLCASSLDLREGRADTQYFGPGTRLTVL.